Here is one TCR beta chain with its context. What it binds is not known. Trimming stripped 1 base from V and 8 bases from J, with 9 bases between. The CDR3 extends over 13 amino acids. Germline loops: CDR1 SNHLY, CDR2 FYNNEI. TCRdb reanalysed the 5' RACE reads using MiXCR and keeps one entry per CDR3 protein. The sample holds 300,000 or so distinct CDR3 sequences, approximately 10% seen once. The data are from a study of T cells after yellow fever vaccination. Study results and caveats: Researchers cautioned that FACS-sorted repertoires could harbor abundant clonotypes contaminating from the bulk population. The secondary response peaked faster, at day 5 versus 15, but was weaker. Most primary-vaccination clones recurred post-booster (roughly 96% CD4, roughly 90% CD8).

V usage is TRBV2 and J usage is TRBJ2-1, with D perhaps TRBD1 (6 bases). The TCR comes from a man between 18 and 35 years old who received the YFV17D yellow fever vaccine. The specimen was CD4+ T cells sorted from PBMCs, collected 5 days after the yellow fever booster vaccination. The CDR3 here is CASSEGQDHEQFF. The DNA for the CDR3 is TGTGCCAGCAGTGAAGGACAGGACCATGAGCAGTTCTTC.